This is a list of T cell receptor beta chains from one sample in a study of T cells in Graves' hyperthyroidism and ophthalmopathy. MiXCR, run by TCRdb on the multiplex PCR reads, gives a single entry per CDR3 protein. The sample has under 350,000 distinct CDR3 sequences; 18% are singletons. Sequenced sample: blood. These receptors all stem from a woman in her fifties or sixties with Graves' hyperthyroidism. The CDR3 runs from the conserved cysteine through the conserved F or W. A D gene is named only where the DNA matches it firmly. The size entry is marked missing in some rows and otherwise reads once, few, many or a size class.

>few|TRBV10-3|TRBJ2-2|NA
CAIRLDTGELFF
TGTGCCATCAGACTGGACACCGGGGAGCTGTTTTTT
>NA|TRBV28|TRBJ2-1|NA
CASSLLGQSHSYNEQFF
TGTGCCAGCAGTTTATTAGGCCAGTCCCACTCCTACAATGAGCAGTTCTTC
>few|TRBV12-3/TRBV12-4|TRBJ1-1|NA
CASSNSADGTEAFF
TGTGCCAGCAGTAATTCAGCAGATGGCACTGAAGCTTTCTTT
>many|TRBV2|TRBJ2-1|TRBD2
CASTLAGEKFNEQFF
TGTGCCAGCACCCTAGCGGGGGAGAAGTTCAATGAGCAGTTCTTC
>NA|TRBV7-9|TRBJ2-1|TRBD2
CASSSQEGLAGYYNEQFF
TGTGCCAGCAGCTCTCAAGAGGGACTAGCGGGATATTACAATGAGCAGTTCTTC
>NA|TRBV4-2|TRBJ1-2|NA
CASSQGGIQGGYGYTF
TGTGCCAGCAGCCAAGGGGGAATACAGGGAGGCTATGGCTACACCTTC
>NA|TRBV10-2|TRBJ2-3|TRBD2
CASSDLAGADTQYF
TGCGCCAGCAGTGATCTAGCGGGGGCCGATACGCAGTATTTT
>many|TRBV20-1|TRBJ2-3|TRBD1
CSATYTGTGETDTQYF
TGCAGTGCAACCTACACCGGGACAGGGGAAACAGATACGCAGTATTTT
>NA|TRBV7-7|TRBJ2-3|NA
CASSPRGVGEQYF
TGTGCTAGCAGCCCCCGCGGCGTGGGTGAGCAGTATTTT
>NA|TRBV28|TRBJ2-3|TRBD2
CASSPSRLAVTDTQYF
TGTGCCAGCAGTCCCTCTCGACTAGCGGTTACAGATACGCAGTATTTT
>many|TRBV7-3|TRBJ2-3|NA
CASSPDSDTQYF
TGTGCCAGCAGCCCCGATTCAGATACGCAGTATTTT
>few|TRBV5-4|TRBJ2-7|TRBD2
CASSLLAGGGEQYF
TGTGCCAGCAGCTTGTTAGCGGGAGGGGGGGAGCAGTACTTC
>many|TRBV7-2|TRBJ1-1|NA
CASSLRGGGDTEAFF
TGTGCCAGCAGCCTACGTGGCGGCGGGGACACTGAAGCTTTCTTT
>many|TRBV28|TRBJ2-7|TRBD2
CASRGGWDPYEQYF
TGTGCCAGCAGGGGGGGGTGGGACCCCTACGAGCAGTACTTC
>many|TRBV2|TRBJ1-1|NA
CASSERWDTEAFF
TGTGCCAGCAGTGAAAGATGGGACACTGAAGCTTTCTTT
>few|TRBV4-1|TRBJ2-7|NA
CASSQETGVYEQYF
TGCGCCAGCAGCCAAGAGACAGGCGTCTACGAGCAGTACTTC
>many|TRBV20-1|TRBJ2-7|NA
CSAATGSHEQYF
TGCAGTGCCGCGACAGGTAGCCACGAGCAGTACTTC
>NA|TRBV13|TRBJ2-3|TRBD2
CASSPQRGGGDTQYF
TGTGCCAGCAGCCCTCAGCGGGGGGGAGGAGATACGCAGTATTTT